The source of this T cell receptor beta chain is a study of TIL therapy for anti-PD-1-resistant metastatic lung cancer. Looking at the study overall: Median tumor mutation burden was more than 1.4 mutations per megabase.

The time point: pre-treatment sample, taken before nivolumab and TIL therapy. As to this clone: The antigen remains unidentified.

Study-wide points: Treatment-naive, never-smoker and oncogene-addicted patients were overrepresented in this highly selected cohort.

This CDR3 region has 19 residues. CDR1 and CDR2 (germline): SEHNR, FQNEAQ (reference sequence). V shed 2 bases and J 0 bases; nucleotides not matched to a gene: 7. This was the immunoSEQ v3 assay. Some clones are missing from TCRdb's copy, which holds only in-frame ones; the method was immunoSEQ multiplex PCR. The table has 30,000 to 45,000 clones, 70% to 75% seen once. This TCR was recovered from a person aged 25 to 79 with non-small cell lung cancer. This chain connects TRBV7-9 to TRBJ2-1; 13 nucleotides line up with TRBD2. This material consisted of blood, taken at baseline. The CDR3 reads CASSLYGLAGVSSYNEQFF. The CDR3 DNA is TGTGCCAGCAGCTTATATGGACTAGCGGGAGTGTCCTCCTACAATGAGCAGTTCTTC. The variable domain in full, completed from reference TRBV7-9 and TRBJ2-1, reads DTGVSQNPRHKITKRGQNVTFRCDPISEHNRLYWYRQTLGQGPEFLTYFQNEAQLEKSRLLSDRFSAERPKGSFSTLEIQRTEQGDSAMYLCASSLYGLAGVSSYNEQFFGPGTRLTVL.